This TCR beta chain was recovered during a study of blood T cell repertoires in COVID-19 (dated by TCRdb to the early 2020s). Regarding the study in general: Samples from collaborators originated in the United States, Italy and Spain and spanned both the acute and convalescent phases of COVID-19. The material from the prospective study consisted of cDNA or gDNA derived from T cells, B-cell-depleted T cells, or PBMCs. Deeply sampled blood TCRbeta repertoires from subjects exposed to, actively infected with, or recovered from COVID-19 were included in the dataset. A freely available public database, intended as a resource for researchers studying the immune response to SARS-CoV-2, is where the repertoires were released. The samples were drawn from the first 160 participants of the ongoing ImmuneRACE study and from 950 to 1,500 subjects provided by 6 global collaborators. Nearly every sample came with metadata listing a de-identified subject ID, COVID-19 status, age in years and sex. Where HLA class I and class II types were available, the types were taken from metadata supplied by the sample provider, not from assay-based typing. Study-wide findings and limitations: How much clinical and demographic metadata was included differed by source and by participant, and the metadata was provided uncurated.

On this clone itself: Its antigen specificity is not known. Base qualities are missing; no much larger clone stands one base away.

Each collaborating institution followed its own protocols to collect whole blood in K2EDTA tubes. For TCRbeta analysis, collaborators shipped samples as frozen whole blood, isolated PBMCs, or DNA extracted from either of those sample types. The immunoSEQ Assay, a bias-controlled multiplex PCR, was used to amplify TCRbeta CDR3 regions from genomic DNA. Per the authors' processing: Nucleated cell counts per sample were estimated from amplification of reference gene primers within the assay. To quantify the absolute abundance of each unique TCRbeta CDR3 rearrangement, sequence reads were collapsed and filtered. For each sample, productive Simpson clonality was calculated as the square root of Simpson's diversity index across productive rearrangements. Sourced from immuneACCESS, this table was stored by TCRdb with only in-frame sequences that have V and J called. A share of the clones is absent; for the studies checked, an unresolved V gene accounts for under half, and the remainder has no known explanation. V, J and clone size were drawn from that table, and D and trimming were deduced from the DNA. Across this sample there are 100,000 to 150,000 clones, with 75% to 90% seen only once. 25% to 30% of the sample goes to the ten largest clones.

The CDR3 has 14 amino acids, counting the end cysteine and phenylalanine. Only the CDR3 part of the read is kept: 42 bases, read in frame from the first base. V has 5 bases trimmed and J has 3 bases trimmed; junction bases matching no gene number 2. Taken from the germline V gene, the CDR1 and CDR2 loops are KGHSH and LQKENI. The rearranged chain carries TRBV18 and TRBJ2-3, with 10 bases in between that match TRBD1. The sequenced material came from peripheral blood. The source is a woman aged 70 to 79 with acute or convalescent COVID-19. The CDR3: CASSGQGETDTQYF. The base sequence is TGTGCCAGCTCAGGACAGGGGGAAACAGATACGCAGTATTTT.